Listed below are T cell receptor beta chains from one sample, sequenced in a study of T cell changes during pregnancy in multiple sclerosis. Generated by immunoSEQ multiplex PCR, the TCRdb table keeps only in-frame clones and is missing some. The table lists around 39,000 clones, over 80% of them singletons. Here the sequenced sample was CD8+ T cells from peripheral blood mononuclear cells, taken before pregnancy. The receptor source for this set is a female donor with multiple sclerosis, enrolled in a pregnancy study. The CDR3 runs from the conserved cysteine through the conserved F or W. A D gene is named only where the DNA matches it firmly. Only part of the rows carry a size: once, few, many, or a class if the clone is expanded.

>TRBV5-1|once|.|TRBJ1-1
CASSLGGQYTEAFF
TGCGCCAGCAGCTTGGGGGGCCAGTACACTGAAGCTTTCTTT
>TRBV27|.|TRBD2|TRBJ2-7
CASAWSGGNEQYF
TGTGCCAGCGCCTGGTCGGGGGGGAACGAGCAGTACTTC
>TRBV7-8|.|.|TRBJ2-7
CASSLFIWAGRDEQYF
TGTGCCAGCAGCTTATTCATATGGGCTGGCAGGGACGAGCAGTACTTC
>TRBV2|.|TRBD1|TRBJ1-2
CASSDRTGGVYGYTF
TGTGCCAGCAGTGATAGGACAGGGGGCGTATATGGCTACACCTTC
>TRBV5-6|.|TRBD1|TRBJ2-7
CASSLGDRLDEQYF
TGTGCCAGCAGCTTGGGGGACAGGCTGGACGAGCAGTACTTC
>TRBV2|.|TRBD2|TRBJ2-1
CASSEGSGGWNEQFF
TGTGCCAGCAGTGAAGGGTCGGGAGGGTGGAATGAGCAGTTCTTC
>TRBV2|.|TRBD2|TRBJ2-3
CASSDIGSGGAADTQYF
TGTGCCAGCAGTGATATTGGTAGCGGGGGGGCAGCAGATACGCAGTATTTT
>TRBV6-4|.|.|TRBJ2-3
CASNFLFTDTQYF
TGTGCCAGCAATTTTCTTTTCACAGATACGCAGTATTTT
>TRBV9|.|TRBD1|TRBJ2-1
CASSGGRGLKNEQFF
TGTGCCAGCAGCGGGGGCAGGGGGCTGAAGAATGAGCAGTTCTTC
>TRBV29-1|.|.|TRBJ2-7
CSLIGGLVTYEQYF
TGCAGCCTAATAGGAGGGCTTGTTACCTACGAGCAGTACTTC
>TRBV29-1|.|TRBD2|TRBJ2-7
CSVASGAYEQYF
TGCAGCGTAGCTAGCGGCGCCTACGAGCAGTACTTC
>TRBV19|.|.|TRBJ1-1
CASTGRVSYTEAFF
TGTGCCAGTACGGGGAGGGTATCCTACACTGAAGCTTTCTTT
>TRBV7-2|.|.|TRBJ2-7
CASSSTRRNSYEQYF
TGTGCCAGCAGCTCCACTCGGCGGAACTCCTACGAGCAGTACTTC
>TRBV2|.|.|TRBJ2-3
CAAGLPLTDTQYF
TGTGCCGCGGGACTCCCCCTCACAGATACGCAGTATTTT
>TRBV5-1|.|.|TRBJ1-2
CASSSDRGYGYTF
TGCGCCAGCAGCTCCGACAGAGGCTATGGCTACACCTTC
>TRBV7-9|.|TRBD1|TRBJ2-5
CASSSPLGQQETQYF
TGTGCCAGCAGCTCGCCACTGGGACAGCAAGAGACCCAGTACTTC
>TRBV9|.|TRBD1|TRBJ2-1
CASSETGTGRRAQFF
TGTGCCAGCAGCGAAACCGGGACAGGGAGGAGAGCGCAGTTCTTC
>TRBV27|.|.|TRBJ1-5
CASSFSPGMKPQHF
TGTGCCAGCAGTTTCAGCCCAGGGATGAAGCCCCAGCATTTT
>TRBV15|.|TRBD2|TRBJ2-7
CATSRPPPSGRVDEQYF
TGTGCCACCAGCAGGCCACCTCCTAGCGGGAGGGTCGACGAGCAGTACTTC
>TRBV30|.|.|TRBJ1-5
CAWSPSGNQPQHF
TGTGCCTGGAGTCCGTCCGGCAATCAGCCCCAGCATTTT
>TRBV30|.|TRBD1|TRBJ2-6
CAWDSTGLGANVLTF
TGTGCCTGGGATTCGACAGGGCTTGGGGCCAACGTCCTGACTTTC
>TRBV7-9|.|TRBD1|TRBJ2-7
CASSSGQGATYEQYF
TGTGCCAGCAGCTCCGGACAGGGGGCCACCTACGAGCAGTACTTC
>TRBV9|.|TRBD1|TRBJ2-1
CASTSGTGRNEQFF
TGTGCCAGCACCTCCGGGACAGGGAGAAATGAGCAGTTCTTC
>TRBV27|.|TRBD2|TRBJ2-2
CATSPGLAGELFF
TGTGCCACCTCCCCAGGACTAGCCGGGGAGCTGTTTTTT
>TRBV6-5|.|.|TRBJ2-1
CASSYGGGGNEQFF
TGTGCCAGCAGTTACGGCGGCGGCGGTAATGAGCAGTTCTTC
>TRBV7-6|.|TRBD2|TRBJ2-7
CASSSGTSSPYEQYF
TGTGCCAGCAGCTCCGGGACTAGCTCACCCTACGAGCAGTACTTC
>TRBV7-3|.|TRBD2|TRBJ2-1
CASSSGGRRSYNEQFF
TGTGCCAGCAGCTCGGGGGGGCGGCGGTCCTACAATGAGCAGTTCTTC
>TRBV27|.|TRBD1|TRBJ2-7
CASSSRTGVGYEQYF
TGTGCCAGCAGTTCGCGGACAGGGGTGGGCTACGAGCAGTACTTC
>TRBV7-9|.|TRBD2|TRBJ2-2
CAARTAGGTGELFF
TGTGCCGCCCGCACAGCCGGGGGGACCGGGGAGCTGTTTTTT
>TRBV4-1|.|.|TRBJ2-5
CASSQGPHTETQYF
TGCGCCAGCAGCCAAGGTCCGCACACGGAGACCCAGTACTTC
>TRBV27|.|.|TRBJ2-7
CASSFRRGSYEQYF
TGTGCCAGCAGTTTCCGCCGGGGCTCCTACGAGCAGTACTTC
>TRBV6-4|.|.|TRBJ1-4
CASSARGNEKLFF
TGTGCCAGCAGTGCTCGGGGAAATGAAAAACTGTTTTTT
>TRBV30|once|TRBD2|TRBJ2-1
CAWSWVRGVYNEQFF
TGTGCCTGGAGTTGGGTGCGGGGGGTGTACAATGAGCAGTTCTTC
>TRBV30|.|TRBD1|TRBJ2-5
CACSTGGETQYF
TGTGCCTGTTCGACAGGGGGCGAGACCCAGTACTTC
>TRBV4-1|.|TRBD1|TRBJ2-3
CASSPRDSGTDTQYF
TGCGCCAGCAGCCCCCGGGACAGCGGCACAGATACGCAGTATTTT